A selection of T cell receptor beta chains follows, all from one sample in a study of T cells in tumors after PD-1 blockade. Here immunoSEQ multiplex PCR was the method, and the copy in TCRdb shows in-frame clones only, minus some. The table lists roughly 50,000 clones, more than 75% of them singletons, with approximately 15% in the top ten. The specimen comprised PBMCs, sampled before anti-PD-1 treatment. The receptors derive from a human donor with basal cell carcinoma. Each CDR3 is given with its conserved first and last residue. A D gene is named only where the DNA matches it firmly. Clone size is given for some rows only: seen once, a few or many times, or a class if the clone is expanded.

TRBD1	NA	TRBJ2-1	TRBV19	14	TGTGCCACAGTAAGGGGACAGGGGCAAAATGAGCAGTTCTTC	CATVRGQGQNEQFF
NA	NA	TRBJ1-3	TRBV5-4	16	TGTGCCAGCAGCTTGGGGGTCAGGGACTCTGGAAACACCATATATTTT	CASSLGVRDSGNTIYF
NA	NA	TRBJ2-2	TRBV28	14	TGTGCCAGCAGAAGGGTTTTGTACACCGGGGAGCTGTTTTTT	CASRRVLYTGELFF
TRBD1	NA	TRBJ1-2	TRBV5-4	16	TGTGCCAGCAGCTTGGATCGACAGGGCCCTAACTATGGCTACACCTTC	CASSLDRQGPNYGYTF
NA	NA	TRBJ2-3	TRBV3-1/TRBV3-2	12	TGTGCCAGCAGCCAAGGCCCAGATACGCAGTATTTT	CASSQGPDTQYF
NA	NA	TRBJ2-7	TRBV20-1	10	TGCAGTGCTAGTCGTGGAGAGCAGTACTTC	CSASRGEQYF
TRBD2	NA	TRBJ2-1	TRBV28	16	TGTGCCAGCAGTTCGTTTAGCGGGGGTCCTTACAATGAGCAGTTCTTC	CASSSFSGGPYNEQFF
NA	NA	TRBJ2-5	TRBV3-1/TRBV3-2	13	TGTGCCAGCAGCCAAGGCGGGGTAGAGACCCAGTACTTC	CASSQGGVETQYF
TRBD1	NA	TRBJ1-1	TRBV18	13	TGTGCCAGCTCACCCGGACAGGATACTGAAGCTTTCTTT	CASSPGQDTEAFF
NA	NA	TRBJ2-1	TRBV10-3	14	TGTGCCATCCAGCCGGGACTCTTCTACAATGAGCAGTTCTTC	CAIQPGLFYNEQFF
NA	NA	TRBJ1-1	TRBV6-2/TRBV6-3	13	TGTGCCAGCAGTTACTCGAGGAACAGGGAGGCTTTCTTT	CASSYSRNREAFF
NA	few	TRBJ2-2	TRBV25-1	14	TGTGCCAGCAGCCCGACAGCCAGCACCGGGGAGCTGTTTTTT	CASSPTASTGELFF